Following are 20 T cell receptor beta chains from one sample sequenced in a study of Tregs in tolerant kidney transplant recipients. Sequenced by immunoSEQ multiplex PCR; TCRdb stores in-frame clones only, minus some. The sample has about 69,000 clones; 70% to 90% are singletons. This sample comprised CD4+ T cells from blood, obtained before the transplant. Receptors were obtained from a human donor who received a combined kidney and bone marrow transplant.

V gene TRBV10-3 combines with J gene TRBJ1-3; no clear D gene. The germline V gene encodes CDR1 ENHRY and CDR2 SYGVKD. Trimming took 6 bases from V and 0 from J, leaving 6 bases between them. The CDR3 runs 13 residues. In nucleotides, the CDR3 is TGTGCCATCAGCAGTAACTCTGGAAACACCATATATTTT. Translating gives CAISSNSGNTIYF.

CDR3: CASRRSTSSNNEQFF. The CDR3 region has the DNA TGTGCCAGCAGACGGTCGACTAGCAGTAACAATGAGCAGTTCTTC. The V gene is TRBV6-4, the J gene TRBJ2-1, with 7 nucleotides matching TRBD2. CDR1 is MRHNA, CDR2 SNTAGT, per germline. The CDR3 sequence is 15 residues long. The V gene end was trimmed by 6 bases and the J gene end by 5 bases; junction bases not matched to a gene: 10.

The V gene is TRBV20-1, the J gene TRBJ1-4; D remains ambiguous. CDR1 and CDR2 (germline): DFQATT, SNEGSKA (reference sequence). The CDR3 extends over 11 amino acids. The ends were cut back, 4 bases at V and 8 bases at J, with 8 bases in the middle. In nucleotides, the CDR3 is TGCAGTGCTAAGCCGCAAGAAAAACTGTTTTTT. This translates into CSAKPQEKLFF.

V and J are TRBV6-1 and TRBJ1-5, with D uncertain. Germline lookup yields CDR1 MNHNS and CDR2 SASEGT. V dropped 0 bases and J dropped 0 bases, with 9 bases sitting between them. The CDR3 contains 16 residues. The CDR3 here is CASSEALGYSNQPQHF. The DNA for the CDR3 is TGTGCCAGCAGTGAAGCGCTCGGTTATAGCAATCAGCCCCAGCATTTT.

The chain uses TRBV7-6 and TRBJ1-4; a possible D gene is TRBD1 (5 bases). Germline loops: CDR1 SGHVS, CDR2 FNYEAQ. The CDR3 runs to 14 residues. The V and J ends lost 3 bases and 3 bases respectively, with 8 bases between them. The DNA of the CDR3 is TGTGCCAGCAGCTTGGGGGAGGCTAATGAAAAACTGTTTTTT. It translates to CASSLGEANEKLFF.

This rearrangement joins TRBV6-5 to TRBJ1-4; possibly TRBD1 for D (6 bases). The length of the CDR3 is 15 residues. V lost 6 bases and J lost 5, with 16 bases in between. From germline, CDR1 is MNHEY and CDR2 SVGAGI. The chain's CDR3 is CASRYAGAPNEKLFF. The DNA of the CDR3 is TGTGCCAGCAGATATGCGGGGGCCCCGAATGAAAAACTGTTTTTT.

V and J are TRBV6-1 and TRBJ1-3, with TRBD1 matching 7 bases. CDR3 length: 17 residues. J was trimmed by 2 bases and V by 0 bases; bases with no gene match: 7. CDR1 and CDR2 from the germline V gene are MNHNS and SASEGT. The DNA of the CDR3 is TGTGCCAGCAGTGAAGCGCACGGGACAGTCACTGGAAACACCATATATTTT. This sequence encodes CASSEAHGTVTGNTIYF.

The V gene is TRBV18, the J gene TRBJ2-3, with 9 nucleotides matching TRBD2. The CDR3 length is 15 residues. The V and J ends lost 5 bases and 4 bases, in that order; junction bases with no gene match: 7. Germline-derived CDR1 and CDR2 are KGHSH and LQKENI. The CDR3 sequence: CASSSSGNGADTQYF. In DNA form, the CDR3 reads TGTGCCAGCTCATCTAGCGGGAATGGCGCAGATACGCAGTATTTT. Together with reference TRBV18 and TRBJ2-3, the CDR3 gives the full variable domain: NAGVMQNPRHLVRRRGQEARLRCSPMKGHSHVYWYRQLPEEGLKFMVYLQKENIIDESGMPKERFSAEFPKEGPSILRIQQVVRGDSAAYFCASSSSGNGADTQYFGPGTRLTVL.

The chain uses TRBV10-3 and TRBJ2-7; 10 nucleotides match TRBD1. The ends lost 0 bases at V and 2 bases at J; junction bases unmatched: 4. The CDR3 sequence is 16 residues long. Germline V CDR1 and CDR2: ENHRY, SYGVKD. The CDR3 sequence is CAISESGTGAPYEQYF. In DNA form, the CDR3 reads TGTGCCATCAGTGAGTCCGGGACAGGGGCACCCTACGAGCAGTACTTC.

The chain employs TRBV5-1 and TRBJ2-5; 9 bases agree with TRBD1. Trimming at V came to 3 bases and at J to 4 bases, leaving 1 base not matched to a gene. The CDR3 has 13 amino acids. The germline CDR1 and CDR2 sequences are SGHRS and YFSETQ. CDR3 amino acids: CASSSGQGETQYF. The CDR3 bases are TGCGCCAGCAGCTCGGGACAGGGAGAGACCCAGTACTTC.

The chain carries TRBV5-1 and TRBJ2-7; D is undetermined. The CDR3 runs to 14 residues. Germline CDR1 and CDR2: SGHRS and YFSETQ. V lost 1 base, J lost 0 bases, and 8 bases lay in between. The CDR3 nucleotides are TGCGCCAGCAGCTTGAACGGAGACTCCTACGAGCAGTACTTC. Protein product: CASSLNGDSYEQYF. Based on the CDR3 plus reference TRBV5-1 and TRBJ2-7, the full variable domain is KAGVTQTPRYLIKTRGQQVTLSCSPISGHRSVSWYQQTPGQGLQFLFEYFSETQRNKGNFPGRFSGRQFSNSRSEMNVSTLELGDSALYLCASSLNGDSYEQYFGPGTRLTVT.

This sequence joins TRBV6-6 and TRBJ2-7, with D perhaps TRBD2 (6 bases). CDR3 length equals 15 residues. Germline CDR1 reads MNHNY; CDR2 reads SVGAGI (reference sequence). With 2 bases removed from V and 3 bases from J, the gap between germline ends came to 14 bases. The CDR3 nucleotides read TGTGCCAGCAGTTACGGGGGGAGGCAGGGCTACGAGCAGTACTTC. Protein: CASSYGGRQGYEQYF.

The V gene is TRBV28, the J gene TRBJ2-7, with a weak D call TRBD1 (5 bases). Trimming left V 3 bases short and J 3 bases short, with 9 bases between. Germline loops: CDR1 MDHEN, CDR2 SYDVKM. The CDR3 sequence is 13 residues long. The chain's CDR3 is CASSFQGDYEQYF. The CDR3 bases are TGTGCCAGCAGTTTTCAAGGGGACTACGAGCAGTACTTC.

V and J are TRBV18 and TRBJ2-3; maybe TRBD2 (5 bases). Germline assignment: CDR1 KGHSH and CDR2 LQKENI. This CDR3 has 14 amino acids. V gave up 2 bases and J gave up 2 bases, with 8 bases separating them. CDR3 sequence reads: CASSPISDTDTQYF. CDR3 nucleotide sequence: TGTGCCAGCTCACCAATTAGCGACACAGATACGCAGTATTTT. The full variable domain, in which reference TRBV18 and TRBJ2-3 provide the parts outside the CDR3, is NAGVMQNPRHLVRRRGQEARLRCSPMKGHSHVYWYRQLPEEGLKFMVYLQKENIIDESGMPKERFSAEFPKEGPSILRIQQVVRGDSAAYFCASSPISDTDTQYFGPGTRLTVL.

This rearrangement joins TRBV29-1 to TRBJ2-1; TRBD2 matches at 9 bases. From germline, CDR1 is SQVTM and CDR2 ANQGSEA. The J segment lost 7 bases and the V segment lost 3 bases, leaving 7 bases of the junction unmatched. The CDR3 is made up of 14 amino acids. The CDR3 nucleotides read TGCAGCGTTGATTCTAGCGGGAAGGAGAATGAGCAGTTCTTC. This gives the protein CSVDSSGKENEQFF.

The V and J genes are TRBV2 and TRBJ1-4; TRBD1 matches 8 bases. J was trimmed by 9 bases and V by 4 bases; bases with no gene match: 7. Per germline, CDR1 SNHLY and CDR2 FYNNEI. This CDR3 spans 14 amino acids. DNA for the CDR3: TGTGCCAGCAGTGTTTTTGGACAGGGAAAAAAACTGTTTTTT. Amino acids: CASSVFGQGKKLFF.

For the CDR3, the DNA is TGTGCCCGAGCGGGACCTAGCACAGATACGCAGTATTTT. It is translated as CARAGPSTDTQYF. The gene calls are TRBV30 and TRBJ2-3, with 7 nucleotides matching TRBD2. The germline V gene has CDR1 GTSNPN and CDR2 SVGIG (reference sequence). Unmatched junction bases numbered 5, after V lost 8 bases and J lost 0 bases. CDR3 size: 13 residues.

The chain uses TRBV29-1 and TRBJ2-7; TRBD2 might be the D (6 bases). Germline CDR1 is SQVTM and CDR2 is ANQGSEA. This CDR3 has 14 residues. V lost 3 bases and J 0 bases, leaving 12 bases between the germline ends. As DNA, the CDR3 is TGCAGCGTTGAGAGGGACGGGAGCTCCTACGAGCAGTACTTC. Protein sequence: CSVERDGSSYEQYF.

This chain connects TRBV29-1 to TRBJ1-1, with TRBD1 matching over 8 bases. This CDR3 region has 13 residues. CDR1 SQVTM and CDR2 ANQGSEA come from the germline V gene. V was pared by 7 bases and J by 2 bases, with 6 bases of the junction left unmatched. The DNA of the CDR3 is TGCAGCGGCCGACAGGGGTATAACACTGAAGCTTTCTTT. Residues: CSGRQGYNTEAFF.

This clone appeared once. The chain is built from TRBV7-3 and TRBJ2-6; TRBD2 aligns across 8 bases. This CDR3 is built from 16 residues. Germline V lookup: CDR1 SGHTA, CDR2 FQGTGA. Trimming took 8 bases from V and 4 from J; bases not matched to a gene: 10. CDR3 coding DNA: TGTGCCAGCTCCTCCCGGGGGGGCTCGGGGGCCAACGTCCTGACTTTC. Protein product: CASSSRGGSGANVLTF.